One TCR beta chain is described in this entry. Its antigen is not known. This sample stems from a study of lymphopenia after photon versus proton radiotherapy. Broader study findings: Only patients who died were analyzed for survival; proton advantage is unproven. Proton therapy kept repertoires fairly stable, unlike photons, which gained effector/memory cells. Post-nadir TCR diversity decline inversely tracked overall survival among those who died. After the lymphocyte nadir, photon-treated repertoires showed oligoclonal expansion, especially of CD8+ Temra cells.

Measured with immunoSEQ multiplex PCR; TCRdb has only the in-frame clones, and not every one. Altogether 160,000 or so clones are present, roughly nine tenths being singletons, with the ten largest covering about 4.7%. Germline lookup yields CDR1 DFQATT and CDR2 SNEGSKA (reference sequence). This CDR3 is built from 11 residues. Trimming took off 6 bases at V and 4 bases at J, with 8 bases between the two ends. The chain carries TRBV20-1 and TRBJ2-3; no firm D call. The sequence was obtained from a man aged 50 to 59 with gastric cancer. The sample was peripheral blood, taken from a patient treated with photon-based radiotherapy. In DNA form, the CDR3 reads TGCAGTGCCGCCCATTCAGATACGCAGTATTTT. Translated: CSAAHSDTQYF.